The 16 T cell receptor beta chains below were found in one sample sequenced in a study of CD8+CD57+ T cells in acquired aplastic anemia. All sequencing subjects had displayed CD8+CD57+ cell expansion on flow cytometry. Genomic DNA templated the TCR beta VDJ and CDR3 profiling. TCRdb passed the reads through MiXCR, listing each CDR3 protein once. Among under 350,000 distinct CDR3 sequences listed, 45% to 65% were seen once. The source material was sorted CD4+, CD8+, or CD8+CD57+ T cells (not recorded which) from PBMCs. These receptors all come from a human donor with aplastic anemia.

The V call is TRBV20-1, the J call TRBJ2-3; tentative D call: TRBD1 (6 bases). The CDR3 totals 15 residues. Germline V gene sequence: CDR1 DFQATT, CDR2 SNEGSKA (reference sequence). Between the trimmed V and J ends, which lost 1 base and 4 bases, there was a span of 15 bases. As DNA, the CDR3 is TGCAGTGCTAGAGGGGAAACAGGGTACGCAGATACGCAGTATTTT. Residues: CSARGETGYADTQYF.

A single count supports this clonotype. The chain uses TRBV6-1 and TRBJ1-6; D ambiguous. Germline-derived CDR1 and CDR2 are MNHNS and SASEGT. This CDR3 comprises 14 residues. The V end lost 7 bases, the J end lost 5 bases, and 12 bases lay between the germline ends. CDR3 bases: TGTGCCAGCAAAACGCCTGGTGATAATTCACCCCTCCACTTT. Its protein is CASKTPGDNSPLHF.

As to this clonotype: A much larger clone differs from this one at a single base, so this may be a read error. The V and J genes are TRBV13 and TRBJ2-1, with TRBD2 identical over 8 bases. The germline V gene has CDR1 PRHDT and CDR2 FYEKMQ (reference sequence). This CDR3 has 18 residues. Here the CDR3 reads CASSPTASGSGSYNEQSF. The DNA of the CDR3 is TGTGCCAGCAGCCCTACCGCCAGCGGGAGTGGGTCCTACAATGAGCAGTCCTTC. Complete variable domain (other parts from reference TRBV13 and TRBJ2-1): AAGVIQSPRHLIKEKRETATLKCYPIPRHDTVYWYQQGPGQDPQFLISFYEKMQSDKGSIPDRFSAQQFSDYHSELNMSSLELGDSALYFCASSPTASGSGSYNEQSFGPGTRLTVL.

This sequence joins TRBV20-1 and TRBJ2-7, with TRBD2 identical over 7 bases. CDR3 length: 13 residues. V shed 5 bases and J 4 bases; nucleotides not matched to a gene: 8. Germline lookup yields CDR1 DFQATT and CDR2 SNEGSKA (reference sequence). CDR3: CSAPRTSSYEQYF. The DNA of the CDR3 is TGCAGTGCTCCTCGGACTAGTAGTTACGAGCAGTACTTC.

The chain couples TRBV7-6 to TRBJ2-2; 11 bases align to TRBD2. This CDR3 has 16 residues. V lost 1 base, J lost 4 bases, and 2 bases stayed unmatched. CDR1 and CDR2 (germline): SGHVS, FNYEAQ. The chain's CDR3 is CASSLVAGGTTGELFF. The CDR3 DNA follows: TGTGCCAGCAGCTTAGTAGCGGGGGGGACCACCGGGGAGCTGTTTTTT.

This clonotype appeared many times. V and J are TRBV18 and TRBJ2-3; 7 bases agree with TRBD1. V shed 3 bases and J 4 bases; nucleotides not matched to a gene: 7. CDR3 length equals 15 residues. Germline V CDR1 and CDR2: KGHSH, LQKENI. The CDR3 DNA reads as TGTGCCAGCTCACCGGGTGAAGGGGGCTCAGATACGCAGTATTTT. This codes for CASSPGEGGSDTQYF.

The rearrangement uses TRBV19 and TRBJ2-7; 8 bases map to TRBD2. CDR1 is LNHDA and CDR2 is SQIVND in the germline V gene (reference sequence). Trimming cost V 0 bases and J 3 bases; bases outside gene matches: 4. The CDR3 runs to 15 residues. In nucleotides, the CDR3 is TGTGCCAGTAGTATAGACGGGGGGGTCCACTACGAGCAGTACTTC. Its translation is CASSIDGGVHYEQYF.

In its sample, this clonotype was seen a few times. The V gene is TRBV5-6, the J gene TRBJ1-3, with D perhaps matching TRBD1 (6 bases). V lost 4 bases, J lost 4 bases, and 15 bases lay in between. Germline V gene sequence: CDR1 SGHDT, CDR2 YYEEEE. This CDR3 is 15 amino acids long. CDR3 DNA sequence: TGTGCCAGCAGCGTAGCAGGGGCAGACGGAAACACCATATATTTT. This sequence encodes CASSVAGADGNTIYF. Full variable domain (missing parts from reference TRBV5-6 and TRBJ1-3): DAGVTQSPTHLIKTRGQQVTLRCSPKSGHDTVSWYQQALGQGPQFIFQYYEEEERQRGNFPDRFSGHQFPNYSSELNVNALLLGDSALYLCASSVAGADGNTIYFGEGSWLTVV.

The chain recombines TRBV10-3 with TRBJ2-5; 9 positions agree with TRBD1. The CDR3 totals 13 residues. Unmatched junction bases numbered 8, after V lost 10 bases and J lost 5 bases. CDR1 is ENHRY and CDR2 is SYGVKD in the germline V gene. The CDR3, as DNA: TGTGCCACCAACCAAGACAGGGGGGAGACCCAGTACTTC. Translating it yields CATNQDRGETQYF.

The chain recombines TRBV9 with TRBJ1-2, with D uncertain. CDR3 length: 15 residues. V shed 1 base and J shed 4 bases, with 14 bases lying between them. Germline lookup yields CDR1 SGDLS and CDR2 YYNGEE. CDR3 residues: CASSVWDDLAYGYTF. The CDR3 region has the DNA TGTGCCAGCAGCGTATGGGATGATTTGGCCTATGGCTACACCTTC.

This rearrangement joins TRBV7-2 to TRBJ2-6; no clear D gene. This CDR3 has 17 residues. V dropped 2 bases and J dropped 6 bases, with 17 bases sitting between them. Germline CDR1 reads SGHTA; CDR2 reads FQGNSA. The DNA for the CDR3 is TGTGCCAGCAGCTTAAGTTCAACGCTCTGGTCGGCCAACGTCCTGACTTTC. Residues: CASSLSSTLWSANVLTF.

V gene TRBV7-3 combines with J gene TRBJ2-3; 7 bases match TRBD2. The V segment lost 0 bases and the J segment 2 bases; nucleotides outside the gene matches: 5. The CDR3 consists of 16 residues. Germline V gene lookup returns CDR1 SGHTA and CDR2 FQGTGA. CDR3 nucleotides: TGTGCCAGCAGCTTAACTCCCGGGGGGTCCACAGATACGCAGTATTTT. The encoded protein is CASSLTPGGSTDTQYF.

This clonotype was seen only a few times. V is TRBV20-1 and J is TRBJ2-7; 7 bases match TRBD2. Trimming cost V 2 bases and J 5 bases; bases outside gene matches: 12. The germline gives CDR1 DFQATT, CDR2 SNEGSKA (reference sequence). CDR3 length: 15 residues. The DNA for the CDR3 is TGCAGTGCTAGACTCACGGAGGGAGGGGCCCACGAGCAGTACTTC. It specifies CSARLTEGGAHEQYF.

This sequence joins TRBV7-6 and TRBJ2-3; the match to TRBD2 covers 9 bases. The CDR3 runs 16 residues. Germline-derived CDR1 and CDR2 are SGHVS and FNYEAQ. J gave up 1 base and V 2 bases, and 4 bases lay outside the gene matches. The CDR3 sequence: CASSLLSGGRTDTQYF. The DNA of the CDR3 is TGTGCCAGCAGCTTACTGAGCGGGGGGCGCACAGATACGCAGTATTTT.

The chain couples TRBV6-6 to TRBJ1-5, with a tentative D call TRBD1 (5 bases). Germline CDR1 MNHNY, CDR2 SVGAGI (reference sequence). The CDR3 runs to 15 residues. V lost 0 bases and J 1 base, leaving 7 bases between the germline ends. Here the CDR3 DNA reads TGTGCCAGCAGTTACTCTCGGGACAGCAATCAGCCCCAGCATTTT. Translated: CASSYSRDSNQPQHF.

V gene TRBV9 combines with J gene TRBJ2-7, with D maybe TRBD2 (7 bases). V lost 0 bases and J 2 bases, leaving 12 bases between the germline ends. This CDR3 has 15 residues. Germline V lookup: CDR1 SGDLS, CDR2 YYNGEE. The CDR3 nucleotides are TGTGCCAGCAGCGTAGCGGCGGGGGCCACCTACGAGCAGTACTTC. It yields the protein CASSVAAGATYEQYF.